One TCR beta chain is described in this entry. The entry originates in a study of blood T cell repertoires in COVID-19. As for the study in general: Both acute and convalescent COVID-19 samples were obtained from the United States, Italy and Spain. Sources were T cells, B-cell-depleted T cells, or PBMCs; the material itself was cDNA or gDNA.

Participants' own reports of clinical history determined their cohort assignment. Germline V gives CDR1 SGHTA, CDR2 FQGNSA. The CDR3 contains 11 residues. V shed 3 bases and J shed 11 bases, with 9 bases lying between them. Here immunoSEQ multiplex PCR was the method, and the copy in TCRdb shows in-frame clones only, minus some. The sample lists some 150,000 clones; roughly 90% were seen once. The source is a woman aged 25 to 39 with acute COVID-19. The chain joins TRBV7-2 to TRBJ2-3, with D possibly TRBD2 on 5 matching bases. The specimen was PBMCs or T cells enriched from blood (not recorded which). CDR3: CASSFGREQYF. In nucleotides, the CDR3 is TGTGCCAGCAGCTTTGGACGGGAGCAGTATTTT.